This T cell receptor beta chain derives from a study of CXCR3-negative and CXCR3-positive naive CD8 T cells. Findings of the study overall: TRBV-TRBJ usage was similar across naive CXCR3 subsets but distinct in memory cells. Naive subsets showed comparable surface CD5, and TCR interaction strength was also inferred from TRB CDR3 physicochemistry. Comparison of naive cells showed more hydrophobic TRB CDR3s in CXCR3-positive than in CXCR3-negative naive cells.

Points on this clonotype: Its antigen is as yet unknown.

The CDR3 is 15 amino acids. Germline CDR1 is MNHEY and CDR2 is SVGEGT. The TRB libraries of cDNA were built by UMI-labeled 5' RACE. Reanalyzing the 5' RACE reads, TCRdb keeps one entry per CDR3 protein, without DNA. The sample has 50,000 to 70,000 distinct CDR3 sequences. The chain is built from TRBV6-2 or TRBV6-3 and TRBJ2-2; TCRdb names TRBD2, which stays unverified in the absence of DNA. Sequenced: naive CXCR3+ CD8+ T cells from blood. Subset described: CD45RO-CCR7+CD27+CD95- naive CD8+ T cells expressing CXCR3 (TNR3+). This TCR derives from a human donor in good health. Some clones in this sample may be carry-over from other donors' samples. The CDR3 protein is CASSVGQSHTGELFF.